This T cell receptor (beta chain) was obtained from a study of T cell responses to AZD1222 COVID-19 vaccine. V lost 6 bases to trimming and J lost 4 bases, with 15 bases between them. The germline V gene encodes CDR1 LNHDA and CDR2 SQIVND (reference sequence). The CDR3 sequence is 14 residues long. The protocol was immunoSEQ multiplex PCR, while the TCRdb copy is restricted to in-frame clones and leaves out a portion. The data show about 150,000 clones, with approximately 91% seen just once and 1.5% held by the top ten. Material: peripheral blood, obtained 28 days after the second AZD1222 dose. This sequence was found in an adult who received the AZD1222 COVID-19 vaccine. The chain employs TRBV19 and TRBJ1-1; D is possibly TRBD1 (6 bases). CDR3 loop: CASRDSSFGTEAFF. CDR3 bases: TGTGCCAGTAGGGACAGTTCTTTTGGCACTGAAGCTTTCTTT.